The clone carrying this TCR beta chain was seen at least ten times. Its specificity is not known. Germline CDR1 and CDR2: SGHRS and YFSETQ. This CDR3 spans 15 amino acids. Germline trimming cut 4 bases from V and 0 bases from J; bases unmatched to any gene: 7. The sample comes from a study of CD8 T cells in ankylosing spondylitis. Whole-study findings and limits: About 8 highly homologous variants formed a TCR beta motif that appeared characteristic of ankylosing spondylitis blood. The authors found the disease-linked clones to be CD8+ and relatively rare in peripheral blood. The clones that were linked to disease were reported to be significantly enriched in matched synovial fluid samples from ankylosing spondylitis patients. Reports of some motif variants in reactive arthritis synovial fluid and blood predate this one.

Researchers built TCR beta libraries using quantitative 5'-RACE with molecular barcodes. TCRdb analysed the 5' RACE reads with MiXCR anew, one entry per CDR3 protein. The sample holds more than 500,000 distinct CDR3 sequences, about 5.7% seen once. The sample was blood, either unsorted or a sorted T cell fraction (not recorded which). The rearrangement links TRBV5-1 to TRBJ2-7, with 7 positions matching TRBD1. The sequence was obtained from a male donor with ankylosing spondylitis. CDR3 sequence: CASSPDGQASYEQYF. CDR3 coding DNA: TGCGCCAGCAGCCCGGACGGACAGGCCTCCTACGAGCAGTACTTC.